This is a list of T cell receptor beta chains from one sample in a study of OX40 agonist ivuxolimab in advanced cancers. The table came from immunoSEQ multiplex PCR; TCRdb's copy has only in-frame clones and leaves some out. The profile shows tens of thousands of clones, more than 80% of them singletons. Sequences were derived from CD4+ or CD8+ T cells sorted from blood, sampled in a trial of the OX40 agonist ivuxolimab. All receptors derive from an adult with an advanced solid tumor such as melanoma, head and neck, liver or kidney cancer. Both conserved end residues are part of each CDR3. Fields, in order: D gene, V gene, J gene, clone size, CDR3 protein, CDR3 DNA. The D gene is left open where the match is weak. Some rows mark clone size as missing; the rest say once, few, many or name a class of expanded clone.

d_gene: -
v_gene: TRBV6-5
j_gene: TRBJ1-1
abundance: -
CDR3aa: CASSTGGPSGEAFF
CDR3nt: TGTGCCAGCAGCACCGGTGGGCCCTCTGGTGAAGCTTTCTTT

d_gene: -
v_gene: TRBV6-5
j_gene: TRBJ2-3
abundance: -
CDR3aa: CASSYSPGLVDTQYF
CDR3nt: TGTGCCAGCAGTTACTCGCCCGGGTTGGTAGATACGCAGTATTTT

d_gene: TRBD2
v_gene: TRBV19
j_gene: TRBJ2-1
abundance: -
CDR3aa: CASSRTSEREQFF
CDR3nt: TGTGCCAGTAGTAGAACTAGCGAGAGGGAGCAGTTCTTC

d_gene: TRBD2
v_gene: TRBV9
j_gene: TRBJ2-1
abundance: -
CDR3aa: CASSWSPGLAGVYNEQFF
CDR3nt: TGTGCCAGCAGCTGGAGCCCCGGACTAGCGGGAGTTTACAATGAGCAGTTCTTC

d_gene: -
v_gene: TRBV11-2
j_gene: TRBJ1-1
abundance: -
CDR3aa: CASSLRGGEIEAFF
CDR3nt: TGTGCCAGCAGCCTCCGTGGGGGCGAAATTGAAGCTTTCTTT

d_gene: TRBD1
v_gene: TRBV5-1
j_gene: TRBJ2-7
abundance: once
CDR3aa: CASSLGGQTSSYEQYF
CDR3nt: TGCGCCAGCAGCTTGGGGGGACAGACAAGCTCCTACGAGCAGTACTTC

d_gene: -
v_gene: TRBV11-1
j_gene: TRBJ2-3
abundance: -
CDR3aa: CASSLVGSDTQYF
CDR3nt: TGTGCCAGCAGCTTAGTTGGGTCAGATACGCAGTATTTT

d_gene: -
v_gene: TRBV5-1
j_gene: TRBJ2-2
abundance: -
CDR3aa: CASSLAQGGLFF
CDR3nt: TGCGCCAGCAGCTTGGCGCAGGGTGGGCTGTTTTTT

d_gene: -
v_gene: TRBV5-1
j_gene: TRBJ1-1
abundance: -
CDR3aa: CASSLWGSQGINTEAFF
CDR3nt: TGCGCCAGCAGCTTGTGGGGTTCACAGGGCATAAACACTGAAGCTTTCTTT

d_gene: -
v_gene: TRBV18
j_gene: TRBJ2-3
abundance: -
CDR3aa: CASSPPIGTQYF
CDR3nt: TGTGCCAGCTCACCACCGATAGGTACGCAGTATTTT

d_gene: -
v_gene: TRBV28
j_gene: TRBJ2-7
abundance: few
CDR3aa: CASSFRGFPYEQYF
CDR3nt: TGTGCCAGCAGTTTTAGGGGGTTCCCCTACGAGCAGTACTTC

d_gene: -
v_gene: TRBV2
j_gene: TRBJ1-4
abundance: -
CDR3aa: CASSEAGNANEKLFF
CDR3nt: TGTGCCAGCAGTGAAGCGGGGAATGCTAATGAAAAACTGTTTTTT

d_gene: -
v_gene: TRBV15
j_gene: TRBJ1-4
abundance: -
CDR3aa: CATSRAERDNEKLFF
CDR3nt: TGTGCCACCAGCAGAGCCGAAAGGGATAATGAAAAACTGTTTTTT

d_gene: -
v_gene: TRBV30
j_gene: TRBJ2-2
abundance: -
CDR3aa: CAWSEGGASDTGELFF
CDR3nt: TGTGCCTGGAGTGAAGGAGGAGCTAGCGACACCGGGGAGCTGTTTTTT

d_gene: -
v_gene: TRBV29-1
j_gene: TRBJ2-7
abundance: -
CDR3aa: CSALGDYEQYF
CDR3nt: TGCAGCGCCTTAGGGGACTACGAGCAGTACTTC

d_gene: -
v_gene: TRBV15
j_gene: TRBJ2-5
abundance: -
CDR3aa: CATSRERRSETQYF
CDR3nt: TGTGCCACCAGCAGAGAACGGAGATCTGAGACCCAGTACTTC

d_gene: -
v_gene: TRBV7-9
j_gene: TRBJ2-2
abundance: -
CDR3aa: CASSTENGELFF
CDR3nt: TGTGCCAGCAGCACAGAGAACGGGGAGCTGTTTTTT